The 14 T cell receptor beta chains presented below share a single source sample, sequenced in a study of glioma-infiltrating T cells after dendritic cell vaccination. Produced via immunoSEQ multiplex PCR; TCRdb's table is partial and in-frame only. The sample contains roughly 83,000 clones, under 90% of which appear only once. The specimen was blood, collected before dendritic cell vaccination. Receptors were obtained from a human donor with glioblastoma.

The J gene is TRBJ1-5, the V gene TRBV27; D unresolved. Looked up from germline, CDR1 is MNHEY and CDR2 is SMNVEV (reference sequence). CDR3 length: 17 residues. The germline V and J ends were trimmed by 6 bases and 0 bases, with 18 bases remaining between them. For the CDR3, the DNA is TGTGCCAGCAGCCTACTCGCGGAACACGATAGCAATCAGCCCCAGCATTTT. Its protein product is CASSLLAEHDSNQPQHF.

J is TRBJ1-4 and V is TRBV5-1; D is possibly TRBD1 (6 bases). Germline CDR1 SGHRS, CDR2 YFSETQ. Trimming shortened V by 2 bases and J by 0 bases, and 11 bases separated the two germline ends. The CDR3 consists of 16 residues. The CDR3 nucleotides are TGCGCCAGCAGCTTAGGGGGAATCGCAACTAATGAAAAACTGTTTTTT. Translation gives CASSLGGIATNEKLFF.

This rearrangement joins TRBV7-9 to TRBJ2-7; D is unresolved. Germline V CDR1 and CDR2: SEHNR, FQNEAQ (reference sequence). This CDR3 spans 14 amino acids. V lost 2 bases to trimming and J lost 2 bases, with 10 bases between them. Here the CDR3 reads CASSLSLETYEQYF. The DNA for the CDR3 is TGTGCCAGCAGCTTAAGCCTAGAGACCTACGAGCAGTACTTC.

The table lists this clone with a count of one. V and J are TRBV15 and TRBJ2-7; D may be TRBD1 (5 bases). CDR3 length: 14 amino acids. Trimming removed 3 bases at V and 2 bases at J, with 11 bases between. CDR1 LNHNV and CDR2 YYDKDF come from the germline V gene (reference sequence). This CDR3 reads CATSRQGTPYEQYF. DNA of the CDR3: TGTGCCACCAGCAGGCAGGGTACCCCCTACGAGCAGTACTTC.

V gene TRBV29-1 combines with J gene TRBJ1-2; D possibly corresponds to TRBD1 (5 bases). Trimming pared 4 bases from V and 4 bases from J, leaving 13 bases between. This CDR3 has 13 residues. Germline CDR1 reads SQVTM; CDR2 reads ANQGSEA. The CDR3 DNA reads TGCAGCGTTGCGGGTTCAGGGTCCTATGGCTACACCTTC. Translation: CSVAGSGSYGYTF.

The chain links TRBV6-6 to TRBJ1-2, with 12 bases aligning to TRBD1. The V gene end was trimmed by 0 bases and the J gene end by 8 bases; junction bases not matched to a gene: 4. Germline CDR1 and CDR2: MNHNY and SVGAGI (reference sequence). The CDR3 is made up of 15 amino acids. The CDR3 nucleotides are TGTGCCAGCAGTTACTCGGGGACAGGGGGCGGAGGCTACACCTTC. It encodes CASSYSGTGGGGYTF.

J is TRBJ1-2 and V is TRBV7-9; 9 bases align to TRBD1. The CDR3 totals 14 residues. V shed 5 bases and J 7 bases; nucleotides not matched to a gene: 8. Germline assignment: CDR1 SEHNR and CDR2 FQNEAQ (reference sequence). CDR3 region: CASSMGQGGFGYTF. CDR3 nucleotides: TGTGCCAGCAGCATGGGACAGGGCGGCTTTGGCTACACCTTC.

The rearrangement joins TRBV6-5 to TRBJ2-5; D possibly corresponds to TRBD1 (6 bases). The CDR3 length is 13 residues. V gave up 7 bases and J gave up 3 bases, with 12 bases separating them. CDR1 MNHEY and CDR2 SVGAGI come from the germline V gene. CDR3 bases: TGTGCCAGCACCGAACAGGGCGAAGAGACCCAGTACTTC. It is translated as CASTEQGEETQYF.

The CDR3 loop reads CASSSGTGLSYNEQFF. The CDR3, as DNA: TGTGCCAGCAGCTCCGGGACAGGTCTCTCCTACAATGAGCAGTTCTTC. The chain links TRBV13 to TRBJ2-1, with TRBD1 matching 8 bases. Germline V gives CDR1 PRHDT, CDR2 FYEKMQ (reference sequence). V gave up 4 bases and J gave up 0 bases; unmatched junction bases: 5. This CDR3 contains 16 residues.

The chain carries TRBV4-3 and TRBJ2-7; D possibly corresponds to TRBD2 (5 bases). The V end lost 3 bases, the J end lost 4 bases, and 13 bases lay between the germline ends. This CDR3 is 14 amino acids long. Germline lookup yields CDR1 LGHNA and CDR2 YSLEER. In nucleotides, the CDR3 is TGCGCCAGCAGCCATACTAGGGATTCTTACGAGCAGTACTTC. It translates to CASSHTRDSYEQYF.

The rearrangement links TRBV27 to TRBJ2-5, with a tentative D call TRBD1 (6 bases). Trimming pared 4 bases from V and 5 bases from J, leaving 20 bases between. Germline-derived CDR1 and CDR2 are MNHEY and SMNVEV (reference sequence). CDR3 length equals 16 residues. This CDR3 reads CASSSQGRAVRETQYF. CDR3 DNA sequence: TGTGCCAGCAGTTCACAGGGTAGGGCGGTTAGGGAGACCCAGTACTTC.

The V call is TRBV6-6, the J call TRBJ2-7; 11 nucleotides agree with TRBD2. There are 15 residues in the CDR3. With 5 bases clipped from V and 5 bases from J, the junction kept 8 bases outside the gene matches. CDR1 and CDR2 (germline): MNHNY, SVGAGI (reference sequence). The CDR3 nucleotides read TGTGCCAGCAGTCCCCCCGGGACTAGCGGCCACGAGCAGTACTTC. This translates into CASSPPGTSGHEQYF.

The V and J genes are TRBV19 and TRBJ1-1; 7 bases align to TRBD1. Germline CDR1 and CDR2: LNHDA and SQIVND (reference sequence). Trimming took 7 bases from V and 5 from J; bases not matched to a gene: 4. The CDR3 totals 12 residues. This CDR3 is CASTTGVTEAFF. CDR3 in DNA: TGTGCCAGTACTACAGGGGTAACTGAAGCTTTCTTT.

This rearrangement joins TRBV28 to TRBJ2-1; TRBD1 matches 11 bases. Germline V lookup: CDR1 MDHEN, CDR2 SYDVKM. The CDR3 has 16 residues. The junction had 6 bases not matched to a gene; V was cut back by 5 bases and J by 3 bases. CDR3 amino acids: CASSASGTGGYNEQFF. In nucleotides, the CDR3 is TGTGCCAGCAGTGCCTCGGGGACAGGGGGCTACAATGAGCAGTTCTTC.